This T cell receptor (beta chain) was sequenced in a study of T-cell memory formation after mild COVID-19. Study in general: The two donors had largely donor-specific TCR clusters. Study-level findings and limits: CD8+ contracting clones occupied EMRA, while CD4+ ones occupied mainly CM and EM. Pre-infection memory showed some responding clones, and this suggested that cross-reactive memory joined.

To note about this clonotype: Its antigen is unidentified.

Trimming took 4 bases from V and 3 from J; bases not matched to a gene: 7. CDR1 SGHRS and CDR2 YFSETQ come from the germline V gene. CDR3 size: 16 residues. Amplification by 5'RACE using constant-segment primers produced TCR alpha and TCR beta cDNA libraries that carried sample barcodes and UMIs. MiXCR, applied by TCRdb to the 5' RACE reads, yields one record per CDR3 protein. The sample has around 250,000 distinct CDR3 sequences; approximately 10% are singletons. The sequence was collected from a man younger than 35 who had mild COVID-19 (a few samples of this study predate the infection). Cell type and time point are not known. The sample taken for sequencing was PBMCs or a T cell subset sorted from them (not recorded which). The V and J genes are TRBV5-1 and TRBJ2-1, with 10 bases lining up with TRBD1. The CDR3 region is CASSPGQGVGYNEQFF. In DNA form, the CDR3 reads TGCGCCAGCAGCCCAGGACAGGGGGTCGGCTACAATGAGCAGTTCTTC. Based on the CDR3 plus reference TRBV5-1 and TRBJ2-1, the full variable domain is KAGVTQTPRYLIKTRGQQVTLSCSPISGHRSVSWYQQTPGQGLQFLFEYFSETQRNKGNFPGRFSGRQFSNSRSEMNVSTLELGDSALYLCASSPGQGVGYNEQFFGPGTRLTVL.